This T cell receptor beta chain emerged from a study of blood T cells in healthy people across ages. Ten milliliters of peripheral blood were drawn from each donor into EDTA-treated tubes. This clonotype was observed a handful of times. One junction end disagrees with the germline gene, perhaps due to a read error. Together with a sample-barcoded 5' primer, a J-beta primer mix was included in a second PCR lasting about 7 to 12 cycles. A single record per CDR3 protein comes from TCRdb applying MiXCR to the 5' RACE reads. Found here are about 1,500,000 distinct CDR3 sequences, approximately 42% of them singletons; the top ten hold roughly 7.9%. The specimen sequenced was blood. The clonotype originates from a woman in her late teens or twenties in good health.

Here the CDR3 reads CASSVGGSYGQYF. CDR3 nucleotide sequence: TGTGCCAGCAGTGTCGGGGGAAGTTACGGGCAGTACTTC. The V gene is TRBV12-3 or TRBV12-4, the J gene TRBJ2-7, with a weak D call TRBD2 (6 bases). CDR3 length: 13 amino acids.